What follows describes a single T cell receptor (beta chain). The data stem from a study of blood T cell repertoires in COVID-19. Assay: immunoSEQ multiplex PCR; the TCRdb copy retains only in-frame clones and omits some. This table holds roughly 160,000 clones, 80% to 90% found once. The source is an elderly woman with COVID-19, enrolled during active disease. Sequencing was performed on peripheral blood.

CDR3 sequence reads: CASSTLRTGGGTEAFF. The CDR3 bases are TGTGCCAGTAGCACATTAAGGACAGGGGGCGGCACTGAAGCTTTCTTT. V usage is TRBV19 and J usage is TRBJ1-1, with 11 bases fitting TRBD1. This CDR3 has 16 amino acids. V shed 6 bases, J shed 4 bases, and the junction held 10 bases outside the gene matches. CDR1 LNHDA and CDR2 SQIVND come from the germline V gene (reference sequence).